The 26 T cell receptor beta chains presented below share a single source sample, sequenced in a study of T cells in narcolepsy. Libraries were prepared by immunoSEQ multiplex PCR; TCRdb keeps only in-frame clonotypes and omits some of them. The data show fewer than 35,000 clones, over 80% seen once. The specimen was memory (CD45RA-) CD4+ T cells from blood. Receptor source: a human donor in good health.

Worth noting for this clone: The missing conserved phenylalanine or tryptophan at the end of this CDR3 makes a read error likely. V usage is TRBV30 and J usage is TRBJ1-2, with 10 bases that match TRBD1. The CDR3 runs to 14 residues. V was clipped by 3 bases and J by 1 base; unmatched bases: 2. The V gene's germline CDR1 is GTSNPN and CDR2 SVGIG (reference sequence). The CDR3 sequence: CAWRDRGVNYGYTL. For the CDR3, the DNA is TGTGCCTGGAGGGACAGGGGGGTTAACTATGGCTACACCCTC.

This clone was counted once. CDR3 sequence: CASSAEHPRNSPLHF. DNA for the CDR3: TGTGCCAGCAGTGCCGAACACCCTAGGAATTCACCCCTCCACTTT. The gene calls are TRBV2 and TRBJ1-6; D unclear. This CDR3 comprises 15 residues. Deletions cut 4 bases from V and 7 bases from J, with 14 bases between. In germline, CDR1 is SNHLY, CDR2 FYNNEI.

The CDR3 sequence: CASSRGQGNIQYF. The CDR3 region has the DNA TGTGCCAGCAGCCGGGGACAGGGAAACATTCAGTACTTC. The rearrangement links TRBV14 to TRBJ2-4; the match to TRBD1 covers 9 bases. Germline V gene lookup returns CDR1 SGHDN and CDR2 FVKESK. This CDR3 contains 13 residues. Trimming at V came to 4 bases and at J to 6 bases, leaving 1 base not matched to a gene. The full variable domain, with the rest looked up from reference TRBV14 and TRBJ2-4, is EAGVTQFPSHSVIEKGQTVTLRCDPISGHDNLYWYRRVMGKEIKFLLHFVKESKQDESGMPNNRFLAERTGGTYSTLKVQPAELEDSGVYFCASSRGQGNIQYFGAGTRLSVL.

J is TRBJ2-5 and V is TRBV6-6, with D uncertain. Germline values: CDR1 MNHNY, CDR2 SVGAGI (reference sequence). Trimming left V 8 bases short and J 5 bases short, with 9 bases between. This CDR3 contains 11 residues. The CDR3: CASAPGETQYF. CDR3 in DNA: TGTGCCAGCGCCCCCGGGGAGACCCAGTACTTC.

The chain is built from TRBV28 and TRBJ1-6; D is possibly TRBD1 (5 bases). Between the trimmed V and J ends, which lost 6 bases and 0 bases, there was a span of 9 bases. The germline gives CDR1 MDHEN, CDR2 SYDVKM. This CDR3 region has 15 residues. CDR3 in amino acids: CASRPTGSYNSPLHF. CDR3 nucleotides: TGTGCCAGCAGGCCAACAGGCTCCTATAATTCACCCCTCCACTTT.

This chain joins TRBV5-1 and TRBJ2-7; 8 bases line up with TRBD1. CDR3 length equals 14 residues. The germline V gene encodes CDR1 SGHRS and CDR2 YFSETQ. Unmatched junction bases numbered 1, after V lost 2 bases and J lost 0 bases. CDR3 amino acids: CASSLQGDSYEQYF. As DNA, the CDR3 is TGCGCCAGCAGCTTACAGGGGGACTCCTACGAGCAGTACTTC.

This chain joins TRBV10-2 and TRBJ2-7, with D perhaps TRBD2 (6 bases). Trimming removed 3 bases from V and 3 bases from J, with 6 bases in between. The CDR3 has 12 residues. Germline V lookup: CDR1 WSHSY, CDR2 SAAADI. CDR3 loop: CASSDGGYEQYV. CDR3 nucleotide sequence: TGCGCCAGCAGTGACGGGGGCTACGAGCAGTACGTC.

The J gene is TRBJ2-1, the V gene TRBV6-6; possible D gene TRBD2, 5 bases. Trimming cost V 6 bases and J 5 bases, with 5 bases left between them. The CDR3 contains 11 residues. CDR1 is MNHNY and CDR2 is SVGAGI in the germline V gene (reference sequence). This chain's CDR3 is CASSGDNEQFF. CDR3 coding DNA: TGTGCCAGCAGCGGGGACAATGAGCAGTTCTTC.

CDR3 loop: CASRTPRGYTEAFF. DNA for the CDR3: TGTGCCAGCAGGACGCCAAGAGGGTACACTGAAGCTTTCTTT. V is TRBV2 and J is TRBJ1-1; D ambiguous. The CDR3 sequence is 14 residues long. Germline values: CDR1 SNHLY, CDR2 FYNNEI. Trimming left V 6 bases short and J 3 bases short, with 14 bases between.

This clone came up a few times. The genes are TRBV7-9 and TRBJ2-7, with D maybe TRBD1 (6 bases). Trimming left V 5 bases short and J 3 bases short, with 11 bases between. The CDR3 is made up of 13 amino acids. Germline CDR1 reads SEHNR; CDR2 reads FQNEAQ (reference sequence). In DNA, the CDR3 is TGTGCCAGCAGCCCCTCCAGGGGCTACGAGCAGTACGTC. It yields the protein CASSPSRGYEQYV.

V gene TRBV27 combines with J gene TRBJ1-3, with no clear D. The V and J ends lost 3 bases and 0 bases respectively, with 12 bases between them. CDR3 length: 16 amino acids. Germline loops: CDR1 MNHEY, CDR2 SMNVEV (reference sequence). The CDR3 here is CASSFGSPSSGNTIYF. CDR3 nucleotide sequence: TGTGCCAGCAGTTTTGGCAGCCCCAGCTCTGGAAACACCATATATTTT.

The J gene is TRBJ1-3, the V gene TRBV4-2; 8 nucleotides line up with TRBD1. The germline V gene has CDR1 LGHNA and CDR2 YNFKEQ. The CDR3 is made up of 21 amino acids. J lost 0 bases, V lost 0 bases, and 16 bases had no gene match. The CDR3 reads CASSQEVIAGGRLSSGNTIYF. The CDR3 DNA reads as TGTGCCAGCAGCCAAGAAGTTATTGCAGGGGGCCGACTTAGCTCTGGAAACACCATATATTTT.

The rearrangement joins TRBV19 to TRBJ2-5, with 9 bases lining up with TRBD1. The V and J ends lost 5 bases and 5 bases, in that order; junction bases with no gene match: 9. CDR3 length equals 15 residues. Germline lookup yields CDR1 LNHDA and CDR2 SQIVND (reference sequence). In nucleotides, the CDR3 is TGTGCCAGTAGTCTGGACAGGGGAGGAAGGGAGACCCAGTACTTC. Its protein product is CASSLDRGGRETQYF. Looking up the rest from reference TRBV19 and TRBJ2-5 gives the full variable domain: DGGITQSPKYLFRKEGQNVTLSCEQNLNHDAMYWYRQDPGQGLRLIYYSQIVNDFQKGDIAEGYSVSREKKESFPLTVTSAQKNPTAFYLCASSLDRGGRETQYFGPGTRLLVL.

The rearrangement uses TRBV6-6 and TRBJ1-4; 8 bases agree with TRBD1. Unmatched junction bases numbered 7, after V lost 7 bases and J lost 6 bases. Germline CDR1 and CDR2: MNHNY and SVGAGI (reference sequence). The CDR3 runs to 14 residues. Here the CDR3 reads CASKNQGADEKLFF. Written as DNA, the CDR3 is TGTGCCAGCAAAAACCAGGGGGCGGATGAAAAACTGTTTTTT.

This sequence joins TRBV9 and TRBJ2-5; 12 nucleotides line up with TRBD1. The J segment lost 5 bases and the V segment lost 2 bases, leaving 7 bases of the junction unmatched. The CDR3 is 16 residues long. Germline V lookup: CDR1 SGDLS, CDR2 YYNGEE. The DNA of the CDR3 is TGTGCCAGCAGCGTCCCCGGGACAGGGGGCGGGGAGACCCAGTACTTC. This codes for CASSVPGTGGGETQYF.

The chain has TRBV6-1 and TRBJ1-1; D is undetermined. This CDR3 has 14 amino acids. V was shortened by 6 bases and J by 4 bases, with 15 bases between the two germline ends. Germline CDR1 and CDR2: MNHNS and SASEGT. CDR3 DNA: TGTGCCAGCAGACGGGTATCGGTCGGCACTGAAGCTTTCTTT. Encoded protein: CASRRVSVGTEAFF.

The table lists this clone with a count of one. The chain carries TRBV4-3 and TRBJ2-6; D remains ambiguous. Per the germline V gene, CDR1 is LGHNA and CDR2 is YSLEER. The V end lost 3 bases, the J end lost 0 bases, and 6 bases lay between the germline ends. The CDR3 spans 15 residues. CDR3 nucleotides: TGCGCCAGCAGCCACGGTACCTCTGGGGCCAACGTCCTGACTTTC. It is translated as CASSHGTSGANVLTF.

The rearrangement joins TRBV5-5 to TRBJ1-4; 11 bases line up with TRBD1. The J segment lost 15 bases and the V segment lost 4 bases, leaving 5 bases of the junction unmatched. The CDR3 loop spans 12 amino acids. CDR1 is SGHKS, CDR2 YYEKEE, per germline (reference sequence). The CDR3 sequence is CASSRGTGGLFF. In DNA form, the CDR3 reads TGTGCCAGCAGCCGGGGGACAGGGGGTTTGTTTTTT.

The rearrangement links TRBV30 to TRBJ1-2, with 10 nucleotides matching TRBD1. This CDR3 region has 14 residues. Germline V gene sequence: CDR1 GTSNPN, CDR2 SVGIG (reference sequence). The J segment lost 1 base and the V segment lost 3 bases, leaving 2 bases of the junction unmatched. The chain's CDR3 is CAWRDRGVNYGYTF. In nucleotides, the CDR3 is TGTGCCTGGAGGGACAGGGGGGTTAACTATGGCTACACCTTC.

This clone was counted between two and nine times. V gene TRBV4-3 combines with J gene TRBJ2-6; D unresolved. The CDR3 covers 14 residues. V lost 3 bases, J lost 0 bases, and 3 bases lay in between. Germline lookup yields CDR1 LGHNA and CDR2 YSLEER. CDR3 region: CASSQSSGANVLTF. CDR3 DNA: TGCGCCAGCAGCCAGAGCTCTGGGGCCAACGTCCTGACTTTC.

V is TRBV2 and J is TRBJ1-3; 8 nucleotides line up with TRBD1. J lost 2 bases, V lost 8 bases, and 5 bases had no gene match. Germline assignment: CDR1 SNHLY and CDR2 FYNNEI. This CDR3 comprises 14 residues. The CDR3 DNA sequence: TGTGCCAGCGGGGCGACAGGGGCTGGAAACACCATATATTTT. Translation gives CASGATGAGNTIYF.

This chain uses TRBV4-3 with TRBJ1-2; perhaps TRBD1 as D (6 bases). Germline V gene lookup returns CDR1 LGHNA and CDR2 YSLEER. This CDR3 comprises 15 residues. The V end was cut by 1 base, the J end by 0 bases, with 9 bases between. CDR3 protein: CASSQVQGTNYGYTF. CDR3 sequence (DNA): TGCGCCAGCAGCCAAGTTCAGGGGACTAACTATGGCTACACCTTC.

This clone was found a few times. The J gene is TRBJ1-2, the V gene TRBV12-5, with D possibly matching TRBD1 (5 bases). In germline, CDR1 is LGHNT, CDR2 FRNRAP. The CDR3 has 17 residues. V lost 0 bases and J lost 4, with 18 bases in between. CDR3 sequence (DNA): TGTGCTAGTGGTTTGGTAGAAGGGGACTGGGGGATCTATGGCTACACCTTC. Translation gives CASGLVEGDWGIYGYTF.

The J gene is TRBJ1-2, the V gene TRBV4-3, with TRBD1 identical over 10 bases. V shed 0 bases, J shed 6 bases, and the junction held 4 bases outside the gene matches. The CDR3 has 15 residues. Per the germline V gene, CDR1 is LGHNA and CDR2 is YSLEER. This CDR3 is CASSQEIGTGDGYTF. Written as DNA, the CDR3 is TGCGCCAGCAGCCAAGAGATAGGGACAGGGGATGGCTACACCTTC.

The chain joins TRBV7-8 to TRBJ1-1, with D possibly TRBD1 on 5 matching bases. The V and J ends lost 5 bases and 1 base respectively, with 17 bases between them. CDR1 and CDR2 (germline): SGHVS, FQNEAQ. The CDR3 is 16 residues long. The CDR3 DNA reads as TGTGCCAGCAGCAAAAGGGACGGAGTCGCGAACACTGAAGCTTTCTTT. Its translation: CASSKRDGVANTEAFF. Looking up the rest from reference TRBV7-8 and TRBJ1-1 gives the full variable domain: GAGVSQSPRYKVAKRGQDVALRCDPISGHVSLFWYQQALGQGPEFLTYFQNEAQLDKSGLPSDRFFAERPEGSVSTLKIQRTQQEDSAVYLCASSKRDGVANTEAFFGQGTRLTVV.

The V call is TRBV5-6, the J call TRBJ1-3; 7 nucleotides line up with TRBD1. The CDR3 is 13 residues long. The V and J ends lost 3 bases and 9 bases, in that order; junction bases with no gene match: 6. Germline CDR1 is SGHDT and CDR2 is YYEEEE. The CDR3 loop is CASSYTRTGTIYF. Here the CDR3 DNA reads TGTGCCAGCAGCTACACGAGGACAGGCACCATATATTTT.